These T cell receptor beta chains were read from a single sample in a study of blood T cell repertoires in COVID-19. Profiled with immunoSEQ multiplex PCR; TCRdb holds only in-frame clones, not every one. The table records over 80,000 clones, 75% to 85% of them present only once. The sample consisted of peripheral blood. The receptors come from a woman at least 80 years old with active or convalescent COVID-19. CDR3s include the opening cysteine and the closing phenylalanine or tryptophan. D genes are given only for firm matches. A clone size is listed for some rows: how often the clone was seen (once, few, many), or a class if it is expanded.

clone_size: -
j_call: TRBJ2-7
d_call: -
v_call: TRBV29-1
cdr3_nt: TGCAGCGTTGAGGGACTTACGGGACTGCCCCCCTACGAGCAGTACTTC
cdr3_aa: CSVEGLTGLPPYEQYF

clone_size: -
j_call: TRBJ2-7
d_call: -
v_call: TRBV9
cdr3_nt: TGTGCCAGCAGCCCTTCACTTATTTCATACTCCTACGAGCAGTACTTC
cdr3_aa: CASSPSLISYSYEQYF

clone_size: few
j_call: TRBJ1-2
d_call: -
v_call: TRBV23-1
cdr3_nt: TGCGCCAGCCCTCGGGGGGCTGCCGCGGTCGGCTACACCTTC
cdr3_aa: CASPRGAAAVGYTF

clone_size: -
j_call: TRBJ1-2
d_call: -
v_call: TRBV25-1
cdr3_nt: TGTGCCAGCAGCCCCGCGGCAGGGGCTAACTATGGCTACACCTTC
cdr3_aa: CASSPAAGANYGYTF

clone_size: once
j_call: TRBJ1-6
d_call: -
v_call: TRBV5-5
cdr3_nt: TGTGCCAGCAGCTTGTCGGCTAGCTCCTATAATTCACCCCTCCACTTT
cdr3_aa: CASSLSASSYNSPLHF

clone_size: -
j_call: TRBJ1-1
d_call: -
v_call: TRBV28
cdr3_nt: TGTGCCAGCAGTTTACCCCCTTGGGCAGGAGCGGGGACTGAAGCTTTCTTT
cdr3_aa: CASSLPPWAGAGTEAFF

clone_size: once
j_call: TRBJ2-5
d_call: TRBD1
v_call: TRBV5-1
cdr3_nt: TGTGCCAGCAGCCCCACCGGGACAGGGGGATCGGAGACCCAGTACTTC
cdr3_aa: CASSPTGTGGSETQYF

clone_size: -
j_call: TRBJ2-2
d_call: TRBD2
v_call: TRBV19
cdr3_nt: TGTGCCAGTAGCACGGGACTAGCGGCCCTTTTCCGCGGGGACACCGGGGAGCTGTTTTTT
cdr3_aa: CASSTGLAALFRGDTGELFF

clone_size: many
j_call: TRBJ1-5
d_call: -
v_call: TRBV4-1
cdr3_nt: TGCGCCAGCAGCCAAGGAAGGGAGGGTCAGCCCCAGCATTTT
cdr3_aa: CASSQGREGQPQHF

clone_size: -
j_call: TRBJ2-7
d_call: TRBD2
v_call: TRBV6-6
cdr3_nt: TGTGCCAGCAACGACGGGGGGCCTAGCGGGAGGGCCGGGCAGTACTTC
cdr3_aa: CASNDGGPSGRAGQYF

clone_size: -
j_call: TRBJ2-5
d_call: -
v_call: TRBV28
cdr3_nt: TGTGCCAGCAGTTTCCAAGAGAAAGAGACCCAGTACTTC
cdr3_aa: CASSFQEKETQYF

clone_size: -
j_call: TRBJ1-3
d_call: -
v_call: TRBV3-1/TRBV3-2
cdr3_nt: TGTGCCAGCAGCTGCCCACACAGCTCTGGAAACACCATATATTTT
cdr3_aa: CASSCPHSSGNTIYF

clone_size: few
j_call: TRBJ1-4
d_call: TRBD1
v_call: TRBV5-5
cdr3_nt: TGTGCCAGCACCAGGGACAGCGCAACTAATGAAAAACTGTTTTTT
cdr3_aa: CASTRDSATNEKLFF

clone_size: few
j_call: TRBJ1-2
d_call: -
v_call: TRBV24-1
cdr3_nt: TGTGCCACCCAAGAAAGCGGAAACTATGGCTACACCTTC
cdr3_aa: CATQESGNYGYTF

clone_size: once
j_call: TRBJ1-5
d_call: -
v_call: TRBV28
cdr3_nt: TGTGCCAGCAGTTTGAGGCGGACGGGGTGGCCCCAGCATTTT
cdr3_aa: CASSLRRTGWPQHF

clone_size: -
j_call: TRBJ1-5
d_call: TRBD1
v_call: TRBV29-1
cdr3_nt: TGCAGCGTTGGGCAGGGGGGCAATCAGCCCCAGCATTTT
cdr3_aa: CSVGQGGNQPQHF

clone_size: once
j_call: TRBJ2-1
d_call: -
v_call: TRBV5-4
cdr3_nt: TGTGCCAGCAGCCCGACAGTGTCCTCCTACAATGAGCAGTTCTTC
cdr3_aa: CASSPTVSSYNEQFF

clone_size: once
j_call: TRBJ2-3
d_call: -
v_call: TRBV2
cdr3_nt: TGTGCCAGCAGTTTCCTTACTAGCACAGATACGCAGTATTTT
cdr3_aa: CASSFLTSTDTQYF

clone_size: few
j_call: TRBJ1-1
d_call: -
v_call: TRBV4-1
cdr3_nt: TGCGCCAGCAGCCAAGTCGGGGTGGGAGCTTTCTTT
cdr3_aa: CASSQVGVGAFF

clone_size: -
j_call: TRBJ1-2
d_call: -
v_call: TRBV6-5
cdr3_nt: TGTGCCAGCAGTAATACAGGGCAGGGCTACACCTTC
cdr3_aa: CASSNTGQGYTF

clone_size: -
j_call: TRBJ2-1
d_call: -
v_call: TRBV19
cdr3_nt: TGTGCCAGTAGTAGAGATAGAATGACCTACAATGAGCAGTTCTTC
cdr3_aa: CASSRDRMTYNEQFF

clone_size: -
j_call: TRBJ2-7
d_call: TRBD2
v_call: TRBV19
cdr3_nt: TGTGCCAGTAGTTCCTCCGGACTAGCGGGGTACGAGCAGTACTTC
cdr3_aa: CASSSSGLAGYEQYF

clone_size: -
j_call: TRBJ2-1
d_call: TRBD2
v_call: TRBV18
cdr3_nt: TGTGCCAGCTCATCATGGACTAGCGGGGCTCGAGATGAGCAGTTCTTC
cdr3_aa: CASSSWTSGARDEQFF

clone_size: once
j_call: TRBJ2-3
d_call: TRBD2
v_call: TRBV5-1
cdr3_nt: TGCGCCAGCAGCAGCGGGAGCGCAACAGATACGCAGTATTTT
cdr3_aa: CASSSGSATDTQYF

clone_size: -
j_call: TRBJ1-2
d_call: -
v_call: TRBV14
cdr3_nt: TGTGCCAGCAGTCAAAGCGGGACACTTGGCTACACCTTC
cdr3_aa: CASSQSGTLGYTF

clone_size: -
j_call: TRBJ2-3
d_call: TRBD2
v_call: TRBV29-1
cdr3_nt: TGCAGCGTTGGGGAGACTAGCGGGAGTTCAGATACGCAGTATTTT
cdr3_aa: CSVGETSGSSDTQYF

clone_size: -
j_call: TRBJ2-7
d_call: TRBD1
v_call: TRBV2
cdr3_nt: TGTGCCAGCAGTGAGTATAGACAGGGGGCAGAGCAGTACTTC
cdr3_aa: CASSEYRQGAEQYF

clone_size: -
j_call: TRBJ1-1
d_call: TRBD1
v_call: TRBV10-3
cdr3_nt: TGTGCCATCAGTGAGCGGGGACAGTTGAACACTGAAGCTTTCTTT
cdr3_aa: CAISERGQLNTEAFF

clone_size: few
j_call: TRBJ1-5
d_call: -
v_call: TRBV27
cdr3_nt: TGTGCCAGCAGTAGCAGGGTTAGCAATCAGCCCCAGCATTTT
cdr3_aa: CASSSRVSNQPQHF

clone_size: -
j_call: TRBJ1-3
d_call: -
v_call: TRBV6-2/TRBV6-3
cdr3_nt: TGTGCCAGCAGTTACCAGCGGGGGCGGACTGGAAACACCATATATTTT
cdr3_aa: CASSYQRGRTGNTIYF

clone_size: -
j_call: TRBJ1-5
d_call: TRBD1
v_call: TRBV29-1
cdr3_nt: TGCAGCGCTAGAGACAGGGGAAGCAATCAGCCCCAGCATTTT
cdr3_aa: CSARDRGSNQPQHF

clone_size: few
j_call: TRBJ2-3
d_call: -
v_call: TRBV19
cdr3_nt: TGTGCCAGTAGTCTCCCCTACTCCGGGACACAGAGTGCAGATACGCAGTATTTT
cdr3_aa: CASSLPYSGTQSADTQYF

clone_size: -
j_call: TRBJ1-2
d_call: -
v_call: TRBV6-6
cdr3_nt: TGTGCCAGCACCCACGAGGGCGGGGGCTATGGCTACACCTTC
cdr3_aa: CASTHEGGGYGYTF

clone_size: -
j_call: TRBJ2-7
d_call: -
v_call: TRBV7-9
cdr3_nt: TGTGCCAGCAGCGAACAGACCGGGACAACCTACGAGCAGTACTTC
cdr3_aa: CASSEQTGTTYEQYF

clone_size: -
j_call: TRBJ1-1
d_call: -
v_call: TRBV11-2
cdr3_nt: TGTGCCAGCTCGACGTCGGGGGGAGTGGGCACTGAAGCTTTCTTT
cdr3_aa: CASSTSGGVGTEAFF

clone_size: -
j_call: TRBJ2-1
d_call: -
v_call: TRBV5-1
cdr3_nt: TGCGCCAGCAGCCCGAAGGGGAACCCCTACAATGAGCAGTTCTTC
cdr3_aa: CASSPKGNPYNEQFF

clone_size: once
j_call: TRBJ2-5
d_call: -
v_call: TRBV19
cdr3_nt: TGTGCCAGTAGGCCCAGGGGAGGGGAGACCCAGTACTTC
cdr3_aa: CASRPRGGETQYF

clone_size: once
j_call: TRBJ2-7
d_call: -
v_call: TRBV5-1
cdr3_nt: TGTGCCAGCAGCTTTACTTCTGACGAGCAGTACTTC
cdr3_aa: CASSFTSDEQYF

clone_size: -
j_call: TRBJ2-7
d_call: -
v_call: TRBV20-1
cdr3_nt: TGCAGTGCTAGTGGGAGCGGATCAACGGTAGACGAGCAGTACTTC
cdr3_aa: CSASGSGSTVDEQYF

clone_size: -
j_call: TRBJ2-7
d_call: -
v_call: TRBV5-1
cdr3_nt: TGTGCCAGCAGCGGGACACATCTCTACGAGCAGTACTTC
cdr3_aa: CASSGTHLYEQYF

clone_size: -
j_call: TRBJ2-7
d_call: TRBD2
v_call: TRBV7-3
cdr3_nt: TGTGCCAGCAGCTCAACCGGGACTAGCGCCAACGAGCAGTACTTC
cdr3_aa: CASSSTGTSANEQYF

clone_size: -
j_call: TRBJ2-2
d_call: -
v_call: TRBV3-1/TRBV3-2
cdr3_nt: TGTGCCAGCAGCCAACATCCGGGAGCGGACACCGGGGAGCTGTTTTTT
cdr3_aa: CASSQHPGADTGELFF

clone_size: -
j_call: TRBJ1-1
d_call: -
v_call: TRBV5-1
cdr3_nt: TGCGCCAGCAGCTTGGCCTCAGGGATTAACACTGAAGCTTTCTTT
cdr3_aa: CASSLASGINTEAFF

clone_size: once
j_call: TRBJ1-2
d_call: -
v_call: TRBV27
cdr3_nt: TGTGCCAGCAGTCCCGATCTGCCGCGGGGTAGAGGCTACACCTTC
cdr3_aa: CASSPDLPRGRGYTF

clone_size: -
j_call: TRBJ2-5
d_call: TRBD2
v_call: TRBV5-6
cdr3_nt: TGTGCCAGCAGCTTACTAGCGGGAGAAGAGACCCAGTACTTC
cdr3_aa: CASSLLAGEETQYF

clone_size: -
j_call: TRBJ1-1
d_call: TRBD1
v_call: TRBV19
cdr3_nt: TGTGCCAGTACCGGGACAGGGGGAGGTACTGAAGCTTTCTTT
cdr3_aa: CASTGTGGGTEAFF

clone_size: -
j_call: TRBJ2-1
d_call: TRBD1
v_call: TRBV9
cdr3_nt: TGTGCCAGCAGCGTAGGGGACAGTTGGTGGGGTGAGCAGTTCTTC
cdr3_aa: CASSVGDSWWGEQFF